Sequencing of this TCR beta chain was carried out in a study of technical replicates of blood from several donors. The CDR3 sequence is 15 residues long. The V gene lost 1 base and the J gene lost 0 bases, with 8 bases spanning the gap. The V gene's germline CDR1 is SNHLY and CDR2 FYNNEI. In this sample, this clone turned up once. Using immunoSEQ multiplex PCR, the repertoire was profiled, and TCRdb retains in-frame clones only, with some absent. The sample has roughly 83,000 clones; around nine tenths are singletons. Sample: T cells isolated from PBMCs. This receptor was identified in a human donor in good health. The chain recombines TRBV2 with TRBJ2-3, with no clear D. As DNA, the CDR3 is TGTGCCAGCAGTGAAGGAGGATTTAGCACAGATACGCAGTATTTT. This gives the protein CASSEGGFSTDTQYF. The full variable domain, in which reference TRBV2 and TRBJ2-3 provide the parts outside the CDR3, is EPEVTQTPSHQVTQMGQEVILRCVPISNHLYFYWYRQILGQKVEFLVSFYNNEISEKSEIFDDQFSVERPDGSNFTLKIRSTKLEDSAMYFCASSEGGFSTDTQYFGPGTRLTVL.